The 20 T cell receptor beta chains given below trace back to one sample, sequenced in a study of metastatic and nonmetastatic thyroid tumors. TCRdb re-called clones from the PCR reads using MiXCR. Here the sample spans tens of thousands of clones, roughly 18% being singletons. Thyroid surgery took place with no prior treatment in any patient. The sequenced sample consisted of blood. These receptors originate from a female donor with papillary thyroid cancer or a benign thyroid nodule (not recorded which). Some clones in this sample may be carry-over from other donors' samples.

This sequence joins TRBV20-1 and TRBJ2-7, with 11 positions matching TRBD2. Trimming cost V 5 bases and J 3 bases; bases outside gene matches: 12. The CDR3 length is 16 residues. Germline V gene lookup returns CDR1 DFQATT and CDR2 SNEGSKA (reference sequence). CDR3 nucleotides: TGCAGTGCTCCTACTAGCGGGAGAGGTAATCTCTACGAGCAGTACTTC. Protein: CSAPTSGRGNLYEQYF.

This clone was observed at least ten times. This chain uses TRBV28 with TRBJ2-1; TRBD2 agrees at 14 bases. V gave up 7 bases and J gave up 2 bases; unmatched junction bases: 4. Per germline, CDR1 MDHEN and CDR2 SYDVKM. The CDR3 is 16 residues long. Written as DNA, the CDR3 is TGTGCCAGCAAGGGACTAGCGGGAGAGGCCTACAATGAGCAGTTCTTC. Its protein is CASKGLAGEAYNEQFF.

The chain recombines TRBV19 with TRBJ1-2, with D possibly TRBD1 on 6 matching bases. V was shortened by 4 bases and J by 3 bases, with 9 bases between the two germline ends. CDR1 is LNHDA, CDR2 SQIVND, per germline (reference sequence). The CDR3 totals 13 residues. CDR3 DNA sequence: TGTGCCAGTAGTAGCGGGACATACTATGGCTACACCTTC. This encodes CASSSGTYYGYTF.

Comments on this clone: Because it lacks the conserved phenylalanine or tryptophan at the end, this CDR3 is likely a read error. The DNA is left out, because the CDR3 cannot be placed on it with certainty; the CDR3 is given as TCRdb lists it. J is TRBJ2-7 and V is TRBV3-1; TRBD2 is the table's D call and was not checked against the DNA. Germline loops: CDR1 LGHDT, CDR2 YNNKEL (reference sequence). The CDR3 is made up of 14 amino acids, end residues included. The CDR3 here is CASSPTAGYYEPYL.

This clone was seen many times. This chain uses TRBV5-1 with TRBJ2-5; a possible D gene is TRBD2 (5 bases). V was pared by 0 bases and J by 4 bases, with 13 bases between. From germline, CDR1 is SGHRS and CDR2 YFSETQ. This CDR3 has 15 residues. The CDR3 protein is CASSLAGGLGETQYF. DNA of the CDR3: TGCGCCAGCAGCTTGGCCGGCGGGTTGGGAGAGACCCAGTACTTC.

This clone was counted a single time. V usage is TRBV11-3 and J usage is TRBJ1-2, with a possible D match to TRBD1 (5 bases). CDR1 and CDR2 from the germline V gene are SGHNT and YENEEA. V lost 1 base and J lost 3, with 6 bases in between. The CDR3 length is 13 residues. CDR3 sequence reads: CASSLGGDYGYTF. CDR3 coding DNA: TGTGCCAGCAGCTTAGGGGGGGACTATGGCTACACCTTC. The whole variable domain, remainder taken from reference TRBV11-3 and TRBJ1-2, is EAGVVQSPRYKIIEKKQPVAFWCNPISGHNTLYWYLQNLGQGPELLIRYENEEAVDDSQLPKDRFSAERLKGVDSTLKIQPAELGDSAVYLCASSLGGDYGYTFGSGTRLTVV.

The sample holds many counts of this clone. The chain is built from TRBV28 and TRBJ2-5; tentatively, D is TRBD2 (5 bases). Germline assignment: CDR1 MDHEN and CDR2 SYDVKM. This CDR3 region has 13 residues. V was cut by 2 bases and J by 3 bases, with 7 bases left in between. As DNA, the CDR3 is TGTGCCAGCAGTTTACCCGGGAAAGAGACCCAGTACTTC. Encoded protein: CASSLPGKETQYF.

This clone was observed at least ten times. The CDR3 bases are TGTGCCAGCAGCTTAGTCCGGGGACAGGGGATCGGAAACACCATATATTTT. Amino acids: CASSLVRGQGIGNTIYF. The V gene is TRBV11-3, the J gene TRBJ1-3; TRBD1 matches 10 bases. The trim removed 1 base at V and 4 bases at J, leaving 7 bases unmatched. This CDR3 is 17 amino acids long. In germline, CDR1 is SGHNT, CDR2 YENEEA.

This clone was detected only a few times. The V call is TRBV28, the J call TRBJ1-5; D not certain. The V and J ends lost 4 bases and 8 bases respectively, with 24 bases between them. Germline CDR1 MDHEN, CDR2 SYDVKM. The CDR3 length is 17 residues. For the CDR3, the DNA is TGTGCCAGCAGTTCGCGCAGACAATTATATAGGAATGAGCCCCAGCATTTT. It specifies CASSSRRQLYRNEPQHF.

This clone was seen a few times. The CDR3 DNA sequence: TGTGCCAGCAGTGGACACTATAATTCACCCCTCCACTTT. It yields the protein CASSGHYNSPLHF. The chain links TRBV6-1 to TRBJ1-6; no clear D gene. CDR3 length equals 13 residues. V was pared by 4 bases and J by 3 bases, with 4 bases between. CDR1 is MNHNS, CDR2 SASEGT, per germline.

This clone has a handful of counts. This rearrangement joins TRBV6-1 to TRBJ2-1, with D perhaps TRBD2 (6 bases). The CDR3 has 15 amino acids. V was shortened by 6 bases and J by 0 bases, with 12 bases between the two germline ends. CDR1 is MNHNS, CDR2 SASEGT, per germline. In nucleotides, the CDR3 is TGTGCCAGCAGCCGGGAGTCTGGCTCCTACAATGAGCAGTTCTTC. Its protein is CASSRESGSYNEQFF.

At least ten counts were recorded for this clone. V is TRBV10-1 and J is TRBJ2-2, with TRBD2 matching over 16 bases. Germline lookup yields CDR1 WNHNN and CDR2 SYGVQD (reference sequence). The CDR3 is 16 residues long. The CDR3 sequence is CALRGTSGRGTGELFF. As DNA, the CDR3 is TGCGCTCTGAGAGGGACTAGCGGGAGGGGGACCGGGGAGCTGTTTTTT.

The sample holds many counts of this clone. The genes are TRBV4-3 and TRBJ2-3, with 8 nucleotides matching TRBD2. J was trimmed by 2 bases and V by 3 bases; bases with no gene match: 10. The CDR3 loop spans 17 amino acids. Germline V CDR1 and CDR2: LGHNA, YSLEER. CDR3 sequence: CASSQSPSGPNTDTQYF. CDR3 bases: TGCGCCAGCAGCCAGTCCCCTAGCGGGCCTAACACAGATACGCAGTATTTT.

This clone was found many times. The chain couples TRBV30 to TRBJ1-2, with D unresolved. This CDR3 comprises 13 residues. Germline V gene data show CDR1 as GTSNPN and CDR2 as SVGIG (reference sequence). V was clipped by 2 bases and J by 2 bases, with 9 bases between them. CDR3 nucleotides: TGTGCCTGGAGTCCAGACGAGAACTATGGCTACACCTTC. Translation: CAWSPDENYGYTF.

This clone was counted many times. The CDR3 here is CASSPQGSSEAFF. The DNA for the CDR3 is TGTGCCAGCTCACCACAGGGCAGCTCTGAAGCTTTCTTT. The chain is built from TRBV18 and TRBJ1-1; no clear D gene. CDR1 is KGHSH, CDR2 LQKENI, per germline. V was trimmed by 1 base and J by 6 bases, leaving 9 bases between them. The CDR3 is made up of 13 amino acids.

This clone has a count of ten or more. The rearrangement uses TRBV19 and TRBJ2-3; 12 nucleotides align to TRBD2. The CDR3 extends over 15 amino acids. The trim removed 5 bases at V and 5 bases at J, leaving 5 bases unmatched. Per germline, CDR1 LNHDA and CDR2 SQIVND (reference sequence). This chain's CDR3 is CASSLAGGPVDTQYF. As DNA, the CDR3 is TGTGCCAGTAGTCTAGCGGGAGGGCCTGTAGATACGCAGTATTTT. The whole variable domain, remainder taken from reference TRBV19 and TRBJ2-3, is DGGITQSPKYLFRKEGQNVTLSCEQNLNHDAMYWYRQDPGQGLRLIYYSQIVNDFQKGDIAEGYSVSREKKESFPLTVTSAQKNPTAFYLCASSLAGGPVDTQYFGPGTRLTVL.

This clone was recorded many times. The chain recombines TRBV20-1 with TRBJ1-2, with D possibly TRBD1 on 5 matching bases. Trimming took off 4 bases at V and 6 bases at J, with 21 bases between the two ends. The CDR3 sequence is 15 residues long. Germline V gives CDR1 DFQATT, CDR2 SNEGSKA (reference sequence). CDR3 in amino acids: CSANPFQGFMDGYTF. CDR3 nucleotide sequence: TGCAGTGCTAACCCTTTCCAGGGTTTTATGGATGGCTACACCTTC.

This clone appeared many times. Just one base apart from a much larger clone, this may be a read error. The chain is built from TRBV20-1 and TRBJ1-2, with TRBD1 identical over 7 bases. CDR3 length equals 13 residues. Germline CDR1 and CDR2: DFQATT and SNEGSKA (reference sequence). This CDR3 is CSARDRGIYGHTF. The CDR3 DNA follows: TGCAGTGCTAGAGACAGGGGGATTTATGGCCACACCTTC.

In its sample, this clone was seen many times. The CDR3 DNA reads as TGTGCCAGCAGTCCGACCACAGGCATCTATGGCTACACCTTC. Amino acids: CASSPTTGIYGYTF. The chain uses TRBV6-2 or TRBV6-3 and TRBJ1-2; tentatively, D is TRBD1 (5 bases). The CDR3 is 14 amino acids. Looked up from germline, CDR1 is MNHEY and CDR2 is SVGEGT. V was clipped by 5 bases and J by 4 bases, with 14 bases between them.

In its sample, this clone was seen a few times. The rearrangement uses TRBV28 and TRBJ2-3; 11 bases line up with TRBD2. Germline CDR1 MDHEN, CDR2 SYDVKM. CDR3 length: 17 amino acids. J gave up 1 base and V 5 bases, and 8 bases lay outside the gene matches. The CDR3 DNA reads as TGTGCCAGCAGTGCTTCCGTACTAGCGGGAGGCACAGATACGCAGTATTTT. This encodes CASSASVLAGGTDTQYF.